The source of this TCR beta chain is a study of STAT5B mutations in CD4+ large granular lymphocyte leukemia. Study-level findings and limits: No patients shared main leukemic clonotypes, though approximately 26% appeared at low frequency elsewhere. 8/27 top patient clones versus 2/35 control clones were TRBV06-family.

The V segment lost 4 bases and the J segment 5 bases; nucleotides outside the gene matches: 2. The CDR3 covers 13 residues. Germline V gene sequence: CDR1 LNHDA, CDR2 SQIVND (reference sequence). Original data processing: Productive clonotypes were detectable down to 2.59 x 10-5 frequency. Sequencing used immunoSEQ multiplex PCR; TCRdb keeps in-frame clones, though not all of them. V and J calls and clone size are given by that table; D and trimming were obtained from the DNA. The sample lists over 30,000 clones, 76% occurring once. As for this clone: As yet, its antigen is unknown.

V and J are TRBV19 and TRBJ1-5, with TRBD1 matching 7 bases. Sequenced input: CD4+ T cells from blood buffy coats. This sequence originates from a human donor in good health. CDR3 sequence reads: CASSRDRDQPQHF. CDR3 DNA sequence: TGTGCCAGTAGTAGGGACAGAGATCAGCCCCAGCATTTT.